The 9 T cell receptor beta chains in this list originate from one sample, sequenced in a study of response to subunit inactivated influenza vaccine listed by TCRdb under 2018. Receptors were amplified or captured by RT-PCR. For sequencing, an Illumina HiSeq 2500 was employed. In TCRdb, the public reads were trimmed at Q25 with fastp and aligned with MiXCR, with productive beta chains retained. Each record represents a unique CDR3 protein, reported with the most common genes and DNA among its rows. The sample table shows fewer than 650,000 distinct CDR3 sequences, and over 10% are seen once. The ten largest clones represent about an eighth of the sample. Explained via the paper, the time point label denotes: approximately 47 days after influenza vaccine administration. The input for sequencing was PBMCs from blood, taken about 40 days after vaccination. These receptors all stem from a man aged 50 to 60 who received an inactivated influenza vaccine. Donor details come from another sample of the same person, matched by shared clones.

The rearrangement links TRBV30 to TRBJ2-1; tentative D call: TRBD2 (6 bases). The CDR3 is 14 amino acids. From germline, CDR1 is GTSNPN and CDR2 SVGIG (reference sequence). With 3 bases removed from V and 6 bases from J, the gap between germline ends came to 15 bases. The CDR3 loop is CAWSPKDYRNEQFF. The CDR3, as DNA: TGTGCCTGGAGCCCCAAGGACTACCGCAATGAGCAGTTCTTC. The full variable domain, its missing parts supplied by reference TRBV30 and TRBJ2-1, is SQTIHQWPATLVQPVGSPLSLECTVEGTSNPNLYWYRQAAGRGLQLLFYSVGIGQISSEVPQNLSASRPQDRQFILSSKKLLLSDSGFYLCAWSPKDYRNEQFFGPGTRLTVL.

V usage is TRBV6-2 or TRBV6-3 and J usage is TRBJ2-3, with TRBD1 as a possible D gene (6 bases). Germline V gene sequence: CDR1 MNHEY, CDR2 SVGEGT. The V gene lost 4 bases and the J gene lost 2 bases, with 25 bases spanning the gap. CDR3 length: 19 amino acids. The CDR3 protein is CASSSHPRTAASFTDTQYF. Here the CDR3 DNA reads TGTGCCAGCAGTTCCCATCCACGGACAGCGGCCAGCTTCACAGATACGCAGTATTTT.

This sequence joins TRBV5-1 and TRBJ2-2; 7 bases match TRBD2. This CDR3 region has 15 residues. V trimming: 1 base; J trimming: 3 bases; junction bases outside the gene matches: 3. CDR1 SGHRS and CDR2 YFSETQ come from the germline V gene. CDR3 nucleotides: TGCGCCAGCAGCTTGAAAAGCGGGGACACCGGGGAGCTGTTTTTT. It specifies CASSLKSGDTGELFF.

In its sample, this clonotype was seen once. The V gene is TRBV3-1, the J gene TRBJ2-6; D may match TRBD1 or TRBD2 (5 bases each). CDR3 length: 16 amino acids. Germline values: CDR1 LGHDT, CDR2 YNNKEL (reference sequence). Trimming left V 0 bases short and J 4 bases short, with 10 bases between. The CDR3: CASSQEARDGANVLTF. Here the CDR3 DNA reads TGTGCCAGCAGCCAAGAGGCCAGGGACGGGGCCAACGTCCTGACTTTC.

This clonotype was seen a handful of times. The chain combines TRBV20-1 with TRBJ2-5; 10 nucleotides agree with TRBD2. CDR3 size: 15 residues. J was trimmed by 2 bases and V by 1 base; bases with no gene match: 4. Germline V lookup: CDR1 DFQATT, CDR2 SNEGSKA (reference sequence). The CDR3 loop is CSARGLAGTQETQYF. The CDR3 DNA sequence: TGCAGTGCTAGAGGACTAGCGGGTACACAAGAGACCCAGTACTTC.

This rearrangement joins TRBV29-1 to TRBJ2-1; no firm D call. V was trimmed by 3 bases and J by 5 bases, leaving 14 bases between them. CDR1 is SQVTM, CDR2 ANQGSEA, per germline. The CDR3 covers 14 residues. The CDR3 is CSVDLKGNHNEQFF. DNA of the CDR3: TGCAGCGTTGATTTAAAAGGGAACCACAATGAGCAGTTCTTC.

V and J are TRBV11-3 and TRBJ2-1, with D perhaps matching TRBD1 (6 bases). The V end was cut by 1 base, the J end by 7 bases, with 14 bases between. Per germline, CDR1 SGHNT and CDR2 YENEEA. The CDR3 is 15 residues long. CDR3 in DNA: TGTGCCAGCAGCTTAGGATTCGGGACACGTAATGAGCAGTTCTTC. It is translated as CASSLGFGTRNEQFF.

This clonotype was picked up a small number of times. The J gene is TRBJ1-1, the V gene TRBV5-1; D is uncertain. Trimming pared 4 bases from V and 0 bases from J, leaving 10 bases between. The V gene's germline CDR1 is SGHRS and CDR2 YFSETQ. This CDR3 spans 14 amino acids. This CDR3 reads CASSPDGLNTEAFF. As DNA, the CDR3 is TGCGCCAGCAGCCCGGACGGGCTGAACACTGAAGCTTTCTTT.

This clonotype showed up just a few times. The chain joins TRBV20-1 to TRBJ1-5; a possible D gene is TRBD1 (5 bases). CDR1 is DFQATT and CDR2 is SNEGSKA in the germline V gene (reference sequence). Deletions cut 0 bases from V and 4 bases from J, with 16 bases between. This CDR3 has 16 residues. CDR3 region: CSARDLRAQGNQPQHF. The CDR3 DNA sequence: TGCAGTGCTAGAGATTTGAGGGCGCAGGGTAATCAGCCCCAGCATTTT.